This TCR beta chain was documented in a study of post-analysis software for immune sequencing data. Study outcomes and limitations: Compared with controls, patients had more of about 5 TRBV segments, including TRBV5-6, TRBV5-1 and TRBV20-1.

This clonotype has ten or more counts. Its antigen remains unidentified. Researchers reported that TCR beta cDNA libraries carried unique molecular identifiers. TCRdb itself ran the PCR reads through MiXCR, one entry per CDR3 protein. The sample lists 170,000 or so distinct CDR3 sequences; around 30% were seen once. The CDR3 consists of 14 residues. With 6 bases clipped from V and 5 bases from J, the junction kept 6 bases outside the gene matches. The germline V gene has CDR1 MDHEN and CDR2 SYDVKM. The specimen was blood. The TCR was taken from a girl aged 5-17 years with multiple sclerosis. J is TRBJ1-2 and V is TRBV28; 10 positions match TRBD1. This CDR3 reads CASSPGTGVYGYTF. The CDR3 region has the DNA TGTGCCAGCAGCCCCGGGACAGGGGTTTATGGCTACACCTTC.